This T cell receptor (beta chain) was documented in a study of response to subunit inactivated influenza vaccine. With regard to this clonotype: Its antigen is still unknown.

The study's findings and limits: Authors suggested that a seasonal influenza vaccination recruits few new T cells each time.

Using its own MiXCR run on the RT-PCR reads, TCRdb lists one record per CDR3 protein. The sample contains under 550,000 distinct CDR3 sequences, around 7.7% of which appear only once. This clonotype was obtained from a man between 50 and 69 years old who received an inactivated influenza vaccine. This material consisted of PBMCs from blood, taken approximately 25 months after vaccination.

In DNA form, the CDR3 reads TGTGCCAGCGGGACCGAACTAGGACAGGAGCAGTACTTC. As protein: CASGTELGQEQYF. J is TRBJ2-7 and V is TRBV11-3, with D possibly matching TRBD1 (6 bases). CDR3 size: 13 residues. The V end was cut by 8 bases, the J end by 7 bases, with 18 bases between. Germline V gene sequence: CDR1 SGHNT, CDR2 YENEEA.